The clone carrying this TCR beta chain turned up a few times. Sequencing was performed with immunoSEQ multiplex PCR; in TCRdb, only in-frame clones are kept and a portion is missing. The sample includes approximately 100,000 clones, roughly 80% of them seen just once. The sample belongs to a study of cytotoxic CD8 clonotypes in ibrutinib-treated CLL. Study at large: A mean of roughly 250,000 productive templates and tens of thousands of productive rearrangements was obtained per sample.

Trimming took off 11 bases at V and 0 bases at J, with 11 bases between the two ends. CDR3 length: 13 amino acids. The V gene's germline CDR1 is SNHLY and CDR2 FYNNEI. This specimen was PBMCs, taken after 12 months of ibrutinib treatment. This chain links TRBV2 with TRBJ1-5; the D is unclear. The sequence came from a human donor with chronic lymphocytic leukemia. The CDR3 is CAGGPDSNQPQHF. As DNA, the CDR3 is TGTGCCGGTGGACCTGATAGCAATCAGCCCCAGCATTTT.